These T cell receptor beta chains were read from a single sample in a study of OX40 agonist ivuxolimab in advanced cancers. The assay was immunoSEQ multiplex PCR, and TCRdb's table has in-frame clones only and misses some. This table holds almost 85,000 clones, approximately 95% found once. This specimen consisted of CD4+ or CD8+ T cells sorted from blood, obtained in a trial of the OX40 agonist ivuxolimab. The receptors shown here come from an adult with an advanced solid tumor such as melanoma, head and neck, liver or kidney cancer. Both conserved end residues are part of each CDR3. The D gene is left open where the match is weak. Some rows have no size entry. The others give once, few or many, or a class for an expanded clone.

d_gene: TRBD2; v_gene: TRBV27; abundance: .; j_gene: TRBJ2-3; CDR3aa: CASSWTGTRISDTQYF; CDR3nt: TGTGCCAGCAGTTGGACCGGGACTAGAATCTCAGATACGCAGTATTTT
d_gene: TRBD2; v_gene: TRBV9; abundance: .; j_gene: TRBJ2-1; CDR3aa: CASSVEAAGDYSYNEQFF; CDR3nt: TGTGCCAGCAGCGTAGAGGCGGCGGGAGATTACTCCTACAATGAGCAGTTCTTC
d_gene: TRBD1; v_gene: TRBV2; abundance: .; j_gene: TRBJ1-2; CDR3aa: CASRRQGAANYGYTF; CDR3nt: TGTGCCAGCAGGCGCCAGGGGGCCGCAAACTATGGCTACACCTTC
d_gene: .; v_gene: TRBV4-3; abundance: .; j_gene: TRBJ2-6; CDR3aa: CASSQKSSDNSGANVLTF; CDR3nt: TGCGCCAGCAGCCAAAAATCCTCGGACAACTCTGGGGCCAACGTCCTGACTTTC
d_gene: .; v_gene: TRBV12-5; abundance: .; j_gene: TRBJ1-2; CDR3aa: CASGLAPSEAQTNYGYTF; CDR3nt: TGTGCTAGTGGTTTGGCCCCCTCTGAGGCTCAGACTAACTATGGCTACACCTTC
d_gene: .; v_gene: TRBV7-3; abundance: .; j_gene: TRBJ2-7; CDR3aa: CASSLYAASEQYF; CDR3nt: TGTGCCAGCAGCTTATACGCGGCCAGTGAGCAGTACTTC
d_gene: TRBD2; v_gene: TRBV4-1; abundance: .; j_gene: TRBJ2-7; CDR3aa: CASSPERRGGAYEQYF; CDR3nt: TGCGCCAGCAGCCCCGAGAGGCGGGGGGGGGCCTACGAGCAGTACTTC
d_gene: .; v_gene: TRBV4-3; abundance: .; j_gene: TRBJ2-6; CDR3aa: CASSQDVVLSGANVLTF; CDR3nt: TGCGCCAGCAGCCAAGATGTGGTCCTCTCTGGGGCCAACGTCCTGACTTTC
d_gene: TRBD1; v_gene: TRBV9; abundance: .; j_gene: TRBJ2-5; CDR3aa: CASSGGTGHQETQYF; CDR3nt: TGTGCCAGCAGCGGCGGGACAGGGCACCAAGAGACCCAGTACTTC
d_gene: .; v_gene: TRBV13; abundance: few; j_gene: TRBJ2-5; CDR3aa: CASSLPGDQETQYF; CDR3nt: TGTGCCAGCAGCTTACCCGGGGATCAAGAGACCCAGTACTTC
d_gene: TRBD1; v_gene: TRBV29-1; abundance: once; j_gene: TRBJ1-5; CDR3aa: CSAIPGDREGQPQHF; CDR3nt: TGCAGCGCGATACCAGGGGACAGGGAGGGTCAGCCCCAGCATTTT
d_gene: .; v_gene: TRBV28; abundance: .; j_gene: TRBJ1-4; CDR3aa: CASSLSASGKLFF; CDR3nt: TGTGCCAGCAGTTTATCCGCTTCCGGAAAACTGTTTTTT
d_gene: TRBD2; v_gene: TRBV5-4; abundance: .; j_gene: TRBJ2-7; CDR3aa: CASSLPGRGSYEQYF; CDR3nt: TGTGCCAGCAGCTTGCCCGGGAGGGGCTCCTACGAGCAGTACTTC
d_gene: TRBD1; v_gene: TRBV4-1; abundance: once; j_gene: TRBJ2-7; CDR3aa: CASSQEADRVSYEQYF; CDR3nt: TGCGCCAGCAGCCAAGAAGCGGACAGGGTCTCCTACGAGCAGTACTTC
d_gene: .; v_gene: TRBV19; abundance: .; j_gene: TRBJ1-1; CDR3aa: CASSTLDVGLLSNTEAFF; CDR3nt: TGTGCCAGTAGTACCTTGGACGTAGGACTTCTCTCCAACACTGAAGCTTTCTTT
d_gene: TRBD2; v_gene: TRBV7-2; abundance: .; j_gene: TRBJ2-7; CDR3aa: CASSSPTGLAIYEQYF; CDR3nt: TGTGCCAGCAGCTCCCCAACCGGACTAGCGATCTACGAGCAGTACTTC
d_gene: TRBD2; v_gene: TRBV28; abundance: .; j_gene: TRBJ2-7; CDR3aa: CASSLLSAGDSGEQYF; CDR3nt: TGTGCCAGCAGTTTATTGTCGGCGGGAGATTCGGGCGAGCAGTACTTC
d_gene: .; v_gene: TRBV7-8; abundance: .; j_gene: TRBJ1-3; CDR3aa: CASSLQRVNLRSGNTIYF; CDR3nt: TGTGCCAGCAGCTTACAAAGGGTAAACTTGCGGTCTGGAAACACCATATATTTT
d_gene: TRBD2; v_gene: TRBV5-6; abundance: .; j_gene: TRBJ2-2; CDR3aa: CASSFSTSGNTGELFF; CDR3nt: TGTGCCAGCAGCTTCTCGACTAGCGGGAACACCGGGGAGCTGTTTTTT
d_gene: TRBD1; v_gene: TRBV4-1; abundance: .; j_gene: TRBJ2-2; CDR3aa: CASSRGQGGNTGELFF; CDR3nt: TGCGCCAGCAGCCGAGGACAGGGGGGGAACACCGGGGAGCTGTTTTTT
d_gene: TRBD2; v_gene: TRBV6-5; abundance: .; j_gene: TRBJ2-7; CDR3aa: CASSSGLAVSSYEQYF; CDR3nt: TGTGCCAGCAGTTCGGGGCTAGCGGTAAGCTCCTACGAGCAGTACTTC
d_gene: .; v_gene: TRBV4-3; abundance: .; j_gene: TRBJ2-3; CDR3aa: CASKRGRGSTDTQYF; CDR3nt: TGCGCCAGCAAAAGAGGCCGCGGGAGCACAGATACGCAGTATTTT